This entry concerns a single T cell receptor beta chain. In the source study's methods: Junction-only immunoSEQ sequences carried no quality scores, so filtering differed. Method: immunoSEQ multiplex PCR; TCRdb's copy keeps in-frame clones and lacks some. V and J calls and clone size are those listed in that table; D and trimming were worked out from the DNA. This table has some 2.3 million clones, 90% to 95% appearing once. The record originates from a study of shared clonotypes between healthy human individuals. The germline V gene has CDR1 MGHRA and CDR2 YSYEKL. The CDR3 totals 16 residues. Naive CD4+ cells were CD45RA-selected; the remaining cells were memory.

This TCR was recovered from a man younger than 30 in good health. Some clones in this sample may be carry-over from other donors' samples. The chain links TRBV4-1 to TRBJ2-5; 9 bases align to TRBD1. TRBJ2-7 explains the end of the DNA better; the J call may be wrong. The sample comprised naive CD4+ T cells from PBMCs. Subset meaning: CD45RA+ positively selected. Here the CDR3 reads CASSQDFRTGVVEQYF. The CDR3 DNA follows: TGCGCCAGCAGCCAAGATTTTCGGACAGGGGTCGTCGAGCAGTACTTC.